This T cell receptor (beta chain) stems from a study of shared clonotypes between healthy human individuals. The table lists this clone with a few counts. The assay was immunoSEQ multiplex PCR, and TCRdb's table has in-frame clones only and misses some. The sample shows 850,000 to 1,200,000 clones, about 75% of them seen only once. CDR1 is WNHNN and CDR2 is SYGVQD in the germline V gene (reference sequence). Trimming left V 2 bases short and J 2 bases short, with 0 bases between. The CDR3 runs to 11 residues. The sample comprised memory CD4+ T cells sorted from blood. The subset was: CD45RA-negative fraction. The sequence was collected from a man aged 18 to 30 in good health. The gene calls are TRBV10-1 and TRBJ2-5, with D unclear. Here the CDR3 DNA reads TGCGCCAGCAGTGAGCAAGAGACCCAGTACTTC. It yields the protein CASSEQETQYF.